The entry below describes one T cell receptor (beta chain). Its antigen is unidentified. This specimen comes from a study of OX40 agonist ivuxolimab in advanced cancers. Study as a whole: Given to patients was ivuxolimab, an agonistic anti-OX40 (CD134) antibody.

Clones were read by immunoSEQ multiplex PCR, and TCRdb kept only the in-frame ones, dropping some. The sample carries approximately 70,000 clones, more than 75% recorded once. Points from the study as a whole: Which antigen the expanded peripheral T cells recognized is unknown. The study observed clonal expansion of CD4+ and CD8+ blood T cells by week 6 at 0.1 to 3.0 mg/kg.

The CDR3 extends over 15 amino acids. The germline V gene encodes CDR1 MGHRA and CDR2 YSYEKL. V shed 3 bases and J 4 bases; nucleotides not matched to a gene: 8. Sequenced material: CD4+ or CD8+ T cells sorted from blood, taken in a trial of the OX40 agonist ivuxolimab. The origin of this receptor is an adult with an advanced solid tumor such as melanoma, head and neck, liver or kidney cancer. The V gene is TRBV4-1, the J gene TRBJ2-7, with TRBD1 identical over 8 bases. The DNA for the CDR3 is TGCGCCAGCAGCCAGACGTGGACAGGGCGATACGAGCAGTACTTC. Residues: CASSQTWTGRYEQYF.